These 5 T cell receptor beta chains were all obtained from the same sample, sequenced in a study of post-analysis software for immune sequencing data. No antigen has been identified for these receptors. Libraries were made from TCR beta cDNA, and they carried unique molecular identifiers. In TCRdb, the PCR reads were re-called with MiXCR into one record per CDR3 protein. The sample yields roughly 580,000 distinct CDR3 sequences, roughly 45% seen once. Study results and caveats: Controls had lower frequencies than patients of about 5 TRBV segments, which included TRBV5-6, TRBV5-1 and TRBV20-1.

The sequencing input was blood. These receptors were taken from a girl aged 5-17 years with multiple sclerosis.

Concerning this clonotype: This likely comes from a read error, as the CDR3 has no conserved phenylalanine or tryptophan at its end. V usage is TRBV5-1 and J usage is TRBJ1-2; 8 nucleotides align to TRBD1. The V segment lost 4 bases and the J segment 8 bases; nucleotides outside the gene matches: 7. Germline lookup yields CDR1 SGHRS and CDR2 YFSETQ. The CDR3 loop spans 13 amino acids. CDR3 DNA sequence: TGCGCCAGCAGCCTTGGACAGGGTGAGGGCTACACCTGC. Protein: CASSLGQGEGYTC.

This clonotype was seen a few times. This chain links TRBV20-1 with TRBJ2-1; 7 bases are shared with TRBD2. The J call could be wrong; TRBJ2-7 is a better fit for the DNA end. The CDR3 totals 14 residues. Germline CDR1 DFQATT, CDR2 SNEGSKA (reference sequence). The CDR3 DNA sequence: TGCAGTGCTTCCGGGAGGTACTCCTACAATGAGCAGTACTTC. It codes for CSASGRYSYNEQYF.

Comment on this clonotype: A read error may explain this, as a much larger clone is one base away. Since the CDR3 does not end with the conserved phenylalanine or tryptophan, this likely comes from a read error. The chain employs TRBV3-1 and TRBJ2-1; no definite D call. V shed 1 base and J shed 10 bases, with 8 bases lying between them. The germline V gene has CDR1 LGHDT and CDR2 YNNKEL (reference sequence). The CDR3 contains 12 residues. In nucleotides, the CDR3 is TGTGCCAGCAGCCAAGGGTATTCAGAGCAGTTCGTC. As protein: CASSQGYSEQFV.

The genes are TRBV12-3 or TRBV12-4 and TRBJ1-2, with D possibly being TRBD1 (5 bases). The CDR3 has 14 amino acids. V lost 4 bases, J lost 1 base, and 10 bases lay in between. The CDR3 protein is CASSSRGSNYGYTF. Written as DNA, the CDR3 is TGTGCCAGCAGTTCCCGGGGGAGTAACTATGGCTACACCTTC.

The chain couples TRBV27 to TRBJ1-2; 8 bases are a match to TRBD1. Germline CDR1 reads MNHEY; CDR2 reads SMNVEV (reference sequence). With V trimmed by 7 bases and J by 6 bases, 13 bases remained unmatched. The CDR3 covers 15 residues. The CDR3 loop is CASTFLPNRGNGYTF. The CDR3 bases are TGTGCCAGCACCTTTTTACCAAACAGGGGGAATGGCTACACCTTC.